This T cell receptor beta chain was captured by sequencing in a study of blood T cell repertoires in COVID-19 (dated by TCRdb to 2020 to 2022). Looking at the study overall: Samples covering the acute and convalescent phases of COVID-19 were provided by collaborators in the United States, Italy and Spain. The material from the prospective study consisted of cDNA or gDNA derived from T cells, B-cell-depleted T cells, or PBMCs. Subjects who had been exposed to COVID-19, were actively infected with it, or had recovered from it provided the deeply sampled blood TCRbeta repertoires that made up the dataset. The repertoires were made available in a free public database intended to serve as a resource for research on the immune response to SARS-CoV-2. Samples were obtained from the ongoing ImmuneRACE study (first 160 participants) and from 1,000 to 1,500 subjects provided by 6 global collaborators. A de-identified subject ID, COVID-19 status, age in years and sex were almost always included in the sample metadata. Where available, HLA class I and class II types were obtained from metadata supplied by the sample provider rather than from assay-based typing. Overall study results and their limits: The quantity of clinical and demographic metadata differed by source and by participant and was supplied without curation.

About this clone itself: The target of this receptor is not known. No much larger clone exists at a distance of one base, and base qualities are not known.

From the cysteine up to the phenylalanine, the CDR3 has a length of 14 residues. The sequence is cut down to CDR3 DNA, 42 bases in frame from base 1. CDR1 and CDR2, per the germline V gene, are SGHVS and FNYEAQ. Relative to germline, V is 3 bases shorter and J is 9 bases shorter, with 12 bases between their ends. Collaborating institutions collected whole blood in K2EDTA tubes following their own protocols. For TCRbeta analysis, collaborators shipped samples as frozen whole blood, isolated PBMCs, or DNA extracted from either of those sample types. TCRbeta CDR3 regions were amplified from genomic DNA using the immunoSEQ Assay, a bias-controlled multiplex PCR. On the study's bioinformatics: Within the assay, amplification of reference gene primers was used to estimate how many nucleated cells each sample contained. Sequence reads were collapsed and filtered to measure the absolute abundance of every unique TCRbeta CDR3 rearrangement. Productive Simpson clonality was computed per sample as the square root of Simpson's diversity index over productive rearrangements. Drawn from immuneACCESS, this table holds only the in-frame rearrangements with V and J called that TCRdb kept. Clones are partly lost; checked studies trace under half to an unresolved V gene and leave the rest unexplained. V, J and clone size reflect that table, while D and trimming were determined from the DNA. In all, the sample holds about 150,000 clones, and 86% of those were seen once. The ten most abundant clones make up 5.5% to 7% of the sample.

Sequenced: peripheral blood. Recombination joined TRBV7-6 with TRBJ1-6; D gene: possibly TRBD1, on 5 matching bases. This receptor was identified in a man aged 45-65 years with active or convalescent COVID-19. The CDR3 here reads CASSFSQGRSPLHF. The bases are TGTGCCAGCAGCTTTTCCCAGGGCCGTTCACCCCTCCACTTT.